Below, one TCR beta chain is given with its context. This sample was included in a study of blood T cell repertoires in COVID-19. Overall study: The analysed material was cDNA or gDNA that came from T cells, B-cell-depleted T cells, or PBMCs.

TCRdb keeps only in-frame clones here, not all; method: immunoSEQ multiplex PCR. The sample includes about 240,000 clones, 75% to 90% of them seen just once. Among Cohort 3 donors, those recovered had two negative PCRs, clearance, or symptom resolution. After removal of 5 bases from V and 3 bases from J, the junction contained 11 bases not matched to a gene. This CDR3 has 16 amino acids. Per the germline V gene, CDR1 is MDHEN and CDR2 is SYDVKM. J is TRBJ1-2 and V is TRBV28; 8 positions agree with TRBD1. Material for sequencing was PBMCs or T cells enriched from blood (not recorded which). This TCR was sampled from a woman in her twenties or thirties who had recovered from COVID-19. This CDR3 reads CASSPGQGFYYYGYTF. The CDR3 region has the DNA TGTGCCAGCAGTCCCGGACAGGGTTTCTACTACTATGGCTACACCTTC.